Reported below is one T cell receptor beta chain. The entry originates in a study of blood T cell repertoires in COVID-19. Across the whole study: The United States, Italy and Spain supplied acute and convalescent COVID-19 samples. T cells, B-cell-depleted T cells, or PBMCs provided the cDNA or gDNA that served as material.

The V and J ends lost 5 bases and 7 bases, in that order; junction bases with no gene match: 8. Germline V CDR1 and CDR2: LNHDA, SQIVND (reference sequence). The CDR3 length is 15 residues. Assay: immunoSEQ multiplex PCR; the TCRdb copy retains only in-frame clones and omits some. The repertoire includes about 110,000 clones, about four fifths of them detected once, and about 4% sits in the top ten. The specimen was peripheral blood. The chain employs TRBV19 and TRBJ1-5, with 10 bases matching TRBD1. The sequence came from a woman aged 65 to 85 with acute or convalescent COVID-19. The CDR3 DNA sequence: TGTGCCAGTAGTGACCGACAGGGGGCAGGGCAGCCCCAGCATTTT. Translating gives CASSDRQGAGQPQHF.